Listed below are T cell receptor beta chains from one sample, sequenced in a study of blood T cell repertoires in COVID-19. Produced via immunoSEQ multiplex PCR; TCRdb's table is partial and in-frame only. The table lists about 210,000 clones, about 87% of them singletons. Sequences were obtained from peripheral blood. Every receptor here comes from a man aged 65 to 85 with acute or convalescent COVID-19. CDR3s include the opening cysteine and the closing phenylalanine or tryptophan. The D gene is left open where the match is weak. Clone size is given for some rows only: seen once, a few or many times, or a class if the clone is expanded.

clone_size j_call v_call cdr3_length d_call cdr3_nt cdr3_aa
few TRBJ1-3 TRBV5-6 14 TRBD1 TGTGCCAGCAGCGTACAGGGGGCTGGAAACACCATATATTTT CASSVQGAGNTIYF
NA TRBJ2-7 TRBV3-1/TRBV3-2 16 TRBD2 TGTGCCAGCAGCCAAGGTATTGTAGCGGGAGGCTACGAGCAGTACTTC CASSQGIVAGGYEQYF
few TRBJ2-7 TRBV11-2 14 NA TGTGCCAGCAGCTTAGGGTCGGGGGCCTACGAGCAGTACTTC CASSLGSGAYEQYF
NA TRBJ2-2 TRBV9 13 NA TGTGCCAGCAGCCCCTCGGACACCGGGGAGCTGTTTTTT CASSPSDTGELFF
NA TRBJ1-1 TRBV2 12 NA TGTGCCAGCACTAAAGATGACACTGAAGCTTTCTTT CASTKDDTEAFF
NA TRBJ1-1 TRBV25-1 14 TRBD1 TGTGCCAGCAGTGAAGGACAGGGGGCTACGGAAGCTTTCTTT CASSEGQGATEAFF
NA TRBJ1-2 TRBV6-6 14 NA TGTGCCAGCAGTCAACAGACGGTGAGCTATGGCTACACCTTC CASSQQTVSYGYTF
NA TRBJ1-1 TRBV21-1 13 NA TGTGCCAAACACAGGGGGATGAACACTGAAGCTTTCTTT CAKHRGMNTEAFF
once TRBJ1-5 TRBV6-5 13 NA TGTGCCAGCACAGCGAATAGCAATCAGCCCCAGCATTTT CASTANSNQPQHF
once TRBJ2-7 TRBV23-1 15 NA TGCGCCAGCAGCTCCACCGTCGACAGAGTTCAGCAGCAGTACTTC CASSSTVDRVQQQYF
NA TRBJ1-1 TRBV27 18 TRBD1 TGTGCCAGCAGTTTCCGGGGACAGCCTAGGGGTTTGAACACTGAAGCTTTCTTT CASSFRGQPRGLNTEAFF
NA TRBJ2-1 TRBV29-1 17 TRBD1 TGCAGCGTTGTCCCCAACCTTAGACAGGGGAAAGGCAATGAGCAGTTCTTC CSVVPNLRQGKGNEQFF
NA TRBJ1-1 TRBV18 12 NA TGTGCCAGCTCCGGGAGTGGCACTGAAGCTTTCTTT CASSGSGTEAFF
NA TRBJ2-3 TRBV7-3 15 NA TGTGCCAGCAGCCGTACAGGGGCGCGGGGAGATACGCAGTATTTT CASSRTGARGDTQYF
NA TRBJ1-5 TRBV6-5 15 TRBD1 TGTGCCAGCAGCGCCGGGACAGATAGCAATCAGCCCCAGCATTTT CASSAGTDSNQPQHF
NA TRBJ2-1 TRBV6-5 14 TRBD2 TGTGCCAGCAGTCCCCTGGGGAGCGGGAGCGAGCAGTTCTTC CASSPLGSGSEQFF
NA TRBJ2-7 TRBV7-2 13 TRBD1 TGTGCCAGCAGCCCTACAGGGGCCTACGAGCAGTACTTC CASSPTGAYEQYF
NA TRBJ1-3 TRBV7-9 14 NA TGTGCCAGCAGCGCGACAGGCTATGGAAACACCATATATTTT CASSATGYGNTIYF
few TRBJ2-2 TRBV5-1 14 TRBD1 TGCGCCAGCAGCACGGACAGGGTAGGCGGGGAGCTGTTTTTT CASSTDRVGGELFF
few TRBJ2-1 TRBV11-1 15 TRBD1 TGTGCCAGCAGCCGGGACAGGAGGTTGATGGATGAGCAGTTCTTC CASSRDRRLMDEQFF
NA TRBJ1-4 TRBV5-4 13 TRBD1 TGTGCCATTTCGGGACAGGGCGATGAAAAACTGTTTTTT CAISGQGDEKLFF
NA TRBJ2-7 TRBV4-3 17 TRBD2 TGCGCCAGCAGCCAGGCTACGACTAGCGGGGTAACCTACGAGCAGTACTTC CASSQATTSGVTYEQYF
NA TRBJ2-7 TRBV20-1 10 NA TGCAGTGCTATAGCGTACGAGCAGTACTTC CSAIAYEQYF
NA TRBJ2-1 TRBV12-5 15 TRBD2 TGTGCTAGTGTTCCGGGGGAGGGCTCCTACAATGAGCAGTTCTTC CASVPGEGSYNEQFF
NA TRBJ2-6 TRBV19 19 NA TGTGCCAGTAGTATAGCCGCGGGACGGCCGAGCTCTGGGGCCAACGTCCTGACTTTC CASSIAAGRPSSGANVLTF
NA TRBJ1-1 TRBV6-2/TRBV6-3 15 TRBD1 TGTGCCAGCAGTTACCCGGGACAGGGTGCGGCTGAAGCTTTCTTT CASSYPGQGAAEAFF
NA TRBJ2-5 TRBV28 17 TRBD2 TGTGCCAGCAGTTCCCTACGATCACTAGCGGGAGGGCGGACCCAGTACTTC CASSSLRSLAGGRTQYF
NA TRBJ2-5 TRBV2 13 TRBD2 TGTGCCAGCAGTGCGACTAGCGCAGAGACCCAGTACTTC CASSATSAETQYF
NA TRBJ2-1 TRBV30 12 NA TGTGCCTGGAAAAGGAGTTGGAATGAGCAGTTCTTC CAWKRSWNEQFF
NA TRBJ1-6 TRBV5-6 16 TRBD1 TGTGCCAGCAGCTCGATCGGACAGGGGACGAATTCACCCCTCCACTTT CASSSIGQGTNSPLHF
once TRBJ2-3 TRBV7-2 15 TRBD2 TGTGCCAGCAGCTTTCTAGCGGGAGGGCCCGATACGCAGTATTTT CASSFLAGGPDTQYF
once TRBJ2-1 TRBV6-5 14 TRBD2 TGTGCCAGCTTCGCTAGCGGGAAAGGGAATGAGCAGTTCTTC CASFASGKGNEQFF
few TRBJ1-3 TRBV7-6 15 NA TGTGCCAGCAGCTCCGGACAGACCTCTGGAAACACCATATATTTT CASSSGQTSGNTIYF
NA TRBJ2-1 TRBV18 15 NA TGTGCCAGCTCATCACTGACACTTAACTACAATGAGCAGTTCTTC CASSSLTLNYNEQFF
once TRBJ2-2 TRBV4-2 20 TRBD2 TGTGCCAGCAGCCAAGATCGGGGCACTAGCGGAACCTCGAACACCGGGGAGCTGTTTTTT CASSQDRGTSGTSNTGELFF
NA TRBJ2-3 TRBV10-3 17 TRBD1 TGTGCCATCAGTGAGTGGCCAGGGGGTACCGGCACAGATACGCAGTATTTT CAISEWPGGTGTDTQYF
NA TRBJ2-4 TRBV2 14 TRBD1 TGTGCCAGCAGATATGGGACAGGGAAAAACATTCAGTACTTC CASRYGTGKNIQYF
few TRBJ1-1 TRBV6-1 19 TRBD1 TGTGCCAGCAGTGATTATTCGCCAGGGGGCTTTAATCTGAACACTGAAGCTTTCTTT CASSDYSPGGFNLNTEAFF
few TRBJ2-5 TRBV30 16 TRBD2 TGTGCCTGGAGTGGACTAGCGGGAGGTGGGCAAGAGACCCAGTACTTC CAWSGLAGGGQETQYF
NA TRBJ2-2 TRBV5-1 14 NA TGCGCCAGCAGCTCCGGTTCGGGGACCGGGGAGCTGTTTTTT CASSSGSGTGELFF
NA TRBJ2-1 TRBV7-7 13 NA TGTGCTAGCAGCTTAACTAGGGGGGGTGAGCAGTTCTTC CASSLTRGGEQFF
NA TRBJ2-7 TRBV6-5 15 TRBD1 TGTGCCAGCAGTACCCGGGACAGGGGGCCATTCGGGCAGTACTTC CASSTRDRGPFGQYF
NA TRBJ1-1 TRBV19 15 TRBD1 TGTGCCAGTAGTATAGGACAGGGAAGGAACACTGAAGCTTTCTTT CASSIGQGRNTEAFF
NA TRBJ2-7 TRBV28 14 NA TGTGCCAGCCGGGGGGGGGACAGGGCCTACGAGCAGTACTTC CASRGGDRAYEQYF
NA TRBJ2-4 TRBV19 18 TRBD1 TGTGCCAGTAGTATAGTGGAAGGGACAGGAGTAGCCAAAAACATTCAGTACTTC CASSIVEGTGVAKNIQYF
NA TRBJ2-7 TRBV7-6 15 TRBD1 TGTGCCAGCAGCCCGGGGCAGGGGGTTTTCTACGAGCAGTACTTC CASSPGQGVFYEQYF
NA TRBJ1-2 TRBV6-5 14 NA TGTGCCAGCAGATTCGACTCATACGGCTATGGCTACACCTTC CASRFDSYGYGYTF